A selection of T cell receptor beta chains follows, all from one sample in a study of T cell responses to AZD1222 COVID-19 vaccine. Profiling relied on immunoSEQ multiplex PCR, and the TCRdb table lists in-frame clones only, not all of them. The repertoire consists of 150,000 to 200,000 clones, with about 90% occurring once and the leading ten covering over 1.3%. The sample here was peripheral blood, taken on day 0 of AZD1222 vaccination. These receptors were collected from an adult in good health. The CDR3 runs from the conserved cysteine through the conserved F or W. Fields, in order: V gene, D gene, clone size, J gene, CDR3 DNA, CDR3 protein. D genes are given only for firm matches. Part of the rows lack a size; the others show once, few, many or a class for expanded clones.

TRBV20-1	.	.	TRBJ1-2	TGCAGTGCTAGTACAGGTGTTAACTATGGCTACACCTTC	CSASTGVNYGYTF
TRBV6-4	.	.	TRBJ2-3	TGTGCCAGCAGCATAGGAGGCACAGATACGCAGTATTTT	CASSIGGTDTQYF
TRBV7-8	.	.	TRBJ1-1	TGTGCCAGCAGCTTATCCCGAAGTATTGGGCCACTAGCGGGTTTCTTT	CASSLSRSIGPLAGFF
TRBV28	TRBD1	.	TRBJ1-6	TGTGCCAGCAGCCCCGGACAGGGTCGGAAATCCTATAATTCACCCCTCCACTTT	CASSPGQGRKSYNSPLHF
TRBV29-1	.	.	TRBJ2-7	TGCAGCGTTGTGGGGATTCAGGCCTCCACCTCCTACGAGCAGTACTTC	CSVVGIQASTSYEQYF
TRBV4-1	.	.	TRBJ1-2	TGCGCCAGCAGCCAACCATGGGGATCCTTCTATGGCTACACCTTC	CASSQPWGSFYGYTF
TRBV27	.	once	TRBJ2-6	TGTGCCAGCAGTTCCCCAAACTGGGGGGCTGGGGCCAACGTCCTGACTTTC	CASSSPNWGAGANVLTF
TRBV9	.	.	TRBJ2-3	TGTGCCAGCAGCGCTGCAGATACGCAGTATTTT	CASSAADTQYF
TRBV12-3/TRBV12-4	.	.	TRBJ2-1	TGTGCCAGCACACCGGGACTGGGCCAGTTCTTC	CASTPGLGQFF
TRBV6-5	.	.	TRBJ1-2	TGTGCCAGCAGTTACTCCTATCTGGGGGGGAACACCTTC	CASSYSYLGGNTF
TRBV6-5	TRBD2	.	TRBJ2-3	TGTGCCAGCACCCGGACTAGCGGTCTCACAGATACGCAGTATTTT	CASTRTSGLTDTQYF
TRBV30	TRBD2	.	TRBJ2-2	TGTGCCTGGACGGGACTAGCGGTCGGGGAGCTGTTTTTT	CAWTGLAVGELFF
TRBV28	.	.	TRBJ2-2	TGTGCCAGCAGTTTATATCGCAGGGGGGCCGGGGAGCTGTTTTTT	CASSLYRRGAGELFF
TRBV4-2	TRBD2	.	TRBJ2-7	TGTGCCAGCAGCCAAGATACTAGCGGGCTCTCCTACGAGCAGTACTTC	CASSQDTSGLSYEQYF
TRBV6-5	TRBD1	.	TRBJ1-2	TGTGCCACCCAGTTACGGACAGGGGAGGACTATGGCTACACCTTC	CATQLRTGEDYGYTF
TRBV3-1/TRBV3-2	.	.	TRBJ2-1	TGTGCCAGCAGCACCACGACAGTCCGTCCGGTAGGTGAGCAGTTCTTC	CASSTTTVRPVGEQFF
TRBV28	TRBD1	.	TRBJ1-1	TGTGCCAGCAGAGGGACGACAGGGAATCTCGGAGCTTTCTTT	CASRGTTGNLGAFF
TRBV6-2/TRBV6-3	TRBD2	.	TRBJ2-2	TGTGCCAGCAGTGGGGGGGACACCGGGGAGCTGTTTTTT	CASSGGDTGELFF
TRBV28	TRBD1	once	TRBJ2-5	TGTGCCAGCAGAGGGCAGGGGGAAGAGACCCAGTACTTC	CASRGQGEETQYF
TRBV5-6	.	.	TRBJ2-1	TGTGCCAGCAGCTTGGGCCCGGGGGCTAGCGAGAATGAGCAGTTCTTC	CASSLGPGASENEQFF
TRBV30	.	.	TRBJ1-2	TGTGCCTGGAGATCCTATGGCTACACCTTC	CAWRSYGYTF
TRBV6-5	TRBD1	.	TRBJ1-1	TGTGCCAGCAGTTACTCGGGTCCAGGGGGTAACACTGAAGCTTTCTTT	CASSYSGPGGNTEAFF
TRBV12-3/TRBV12-4	.	.	TRBJ1-1	TGTGCCAGCAGTTCCCAACCAGCTGAAGCTTTCTTT	CASSSQPAEAFF
TRBV7-8	.	.	TRBJ2-1	TGTGCCAGCAGCTCAGAATACAATGAGCAGTTCTTC	CASSSEYNEQFF
TRBV10-2	.	.	TRBJ1-2	TGCGCCAGCAGTTGGGGGGAGTTGGGAGGCTACACCTTC	CASSWGELGGYTF
TRBV20-1	.	.	TRBJ2-5	TGCAGTGCTAGTGGGCCTAGTCGGGAGACCCAGTACTTC	CSASGPSRETQYF
TRBV25-1	TRBD2	.	TRBJ2-3	TGTGCCAGCAGTGGGACTAGCGGGAGGGCGGCAGATACGCAGTATTTT	CASSGTSGRAADTQYF
TRBV12-3/TRBV12-4	.	.	TRBJ2-5	TGTGCCAGCAGTCCTCGGAACCAAGAGACCCAGTACTTC	CASSPRNQETQYF
TRBV6-5	.	.	TRBJ2-2	TGTGCCAGCAGTTACGGGACCGCGAACACCGGGGAGCTGTTTTTT	CASSYGTANTGELFF
TRBV5-4	.	.	TRBJ1-1	TGTGCCAGCAGTCCCTTGACAAACACTGAAGCTTTCTTT	CASSPLTNTEAFF
TRBV28	TRBD2	.	TRBJ2-1	TGTGCCAGCAGCTCCCGACTAGCGGGAATAAATGAGCAGTTCTTC	CASSSRLAGINEQFF
TRBV7-9	TRBD1	.	TRBJ2-7	TGTGCCAGCAGCCCTGTGGGACAGGGCGTATACGAGCAGTACTTC	CASSPVGQGVYEQYF
TRBV11-2	.	.	TRBJ2-5	TGTGCCAGCAGATCTGAAACTCAAGTTGAAGAGACCCAGTACTTC	CASRSETQVEETQYF
TRBV2	TRBD1	.	TRBJ2-1	TGTGCCAGCAGCGTCGACAATGGACAGGGAGTCTACAATGAGCAGTTCTTC	CASSVDNGQGVYNEQFF
TRBV9	TRBD1	few	TRBJ2-2	TGTGCCAGCAGCGCAGGGGCAGGGGGCACCGGGGAGCTGTTTTTT	CASSAGAGGTGELFF
TRBV3-1/TRBV3-2	TRBD1	.	TRBJ1-1	TGTGCCAGCAGCTACCGACAGGGAGTGAACACTGAAGCTTTCTTT	CASSYRQGVNTEAFF
TRBV2	.	.	TRBJ2-5	TGTGCCAGCAGTGCCTTCAACGGAGGGATGGAGACCCAGTACTTC	CASSAFNGGMETQYF
TRBV7-3	.	.	TRBJ2-3	TGTGCCAGCAGCCCAGCAGGAGGGAGAAGCACAGATACGCAGTATTTT	CASSPAGGRSTDTQYF
TRBV18	TRBD1	.	TRBJ1-2	TGTGCCAGCTCACTCGGGACAGGGGACATTTATGGCTACACCTTC	CASSLGTGDIYGYTF
TRBV18	.	.	TRBJ1-2	TGTGCCAGCTCGCCGGGACAAGCAAATTATGGCTACACCTTC	CASSPGQANYGYTF
TRBV11-1	.	once	TRBJ2-1	TGTGCCAGCAGCTTAGTTGGGGGCGCCGACAATGAGCAGTTCTTC	CASSLVGGADNEQFF
TRBV28	TRBD1	.	TRBJ1-5	TGTGCCAGCAGTCCCAGACAGGGGTCGGGCAATCAGCCCCAGCATTTT	CASSPRQGSGNQPQHF
TRBV5-6	.	.	TRBJ2-7	TGTGCCAGCAGCGCACAGAGCCCCTACGAGCAGTACTTC	CASSAQSPYEQYF
TRBV7-8	TRBD2	few	TRBJ2-1	TGTGCCAGCAGCCCCGCCCTAGCGGGGGGGCGAAGGAGTTGGAATGAGCAGTTCTTC	CASSPALAGGRRSWNEQFF
TRBV6-4	.	.	TRBJ2-3	TGTGCCAGCAGTGAAGGCGGGGACACAGATACGCAGTATTTT	CASSEGGDTDTQYF
TRBV28	.	.	TRBJ2-1	TGTGCCAGCAGTTCTGCGAGGGCGGACGTGGTGGATGAGCAGTTCTTC	CASSSARADVVDEQFF
TRBV14	.	.	TRBJ2-1	TGTGCCAGCAGCCATGTTCCCCGATCGGGCCTCTACAATGAGCAGTTCTTC	CASSHVPRSGLYNEQFF
TRBV3-1/TRBV3-2	TRBD1	.	TRBJ1-6	TGTGCCAGCAGCCAAGCATTGGGGACAGGTCTAAATTCACCCCTCCACTTT	CASSQALGTGLNSPLHF